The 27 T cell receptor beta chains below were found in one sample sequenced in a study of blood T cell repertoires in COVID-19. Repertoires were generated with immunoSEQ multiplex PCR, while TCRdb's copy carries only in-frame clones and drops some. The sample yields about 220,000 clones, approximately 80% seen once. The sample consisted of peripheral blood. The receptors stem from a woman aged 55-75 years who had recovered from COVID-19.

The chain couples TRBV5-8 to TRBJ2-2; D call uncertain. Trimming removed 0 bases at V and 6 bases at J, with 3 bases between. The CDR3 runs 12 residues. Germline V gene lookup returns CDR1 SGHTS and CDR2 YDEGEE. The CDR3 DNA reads TGTGCCAGCAGCTTGGCCTCCGGGGAGCTGTTTTTT. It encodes CASSLASGELFF.

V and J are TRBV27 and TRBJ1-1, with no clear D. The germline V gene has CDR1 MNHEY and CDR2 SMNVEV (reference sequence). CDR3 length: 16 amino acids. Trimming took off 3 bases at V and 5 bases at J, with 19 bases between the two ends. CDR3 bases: TGTGCCAGCAGTTTCGACCCGGGTGTGGGTCAAACTGAAGCTTTCTTT. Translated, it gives CASSFDPGVGQTEAFF.

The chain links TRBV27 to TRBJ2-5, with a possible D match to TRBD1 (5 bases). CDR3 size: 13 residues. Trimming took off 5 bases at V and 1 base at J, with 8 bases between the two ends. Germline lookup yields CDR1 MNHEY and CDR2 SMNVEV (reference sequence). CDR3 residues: CASSIRVQETQYF. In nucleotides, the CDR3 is TGTGCCAGCAGTATCAGGGTCCAAGAGACCCAGTACTTC.

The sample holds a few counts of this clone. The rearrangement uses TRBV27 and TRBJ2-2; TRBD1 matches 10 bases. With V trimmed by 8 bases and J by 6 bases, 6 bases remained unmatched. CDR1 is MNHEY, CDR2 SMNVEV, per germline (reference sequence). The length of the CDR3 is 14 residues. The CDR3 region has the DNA TGTGCCAGCGGATTGACAGGGGGCCCCGGGGAGCTGTTTTTT. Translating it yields CASGLTGGPGELFF.

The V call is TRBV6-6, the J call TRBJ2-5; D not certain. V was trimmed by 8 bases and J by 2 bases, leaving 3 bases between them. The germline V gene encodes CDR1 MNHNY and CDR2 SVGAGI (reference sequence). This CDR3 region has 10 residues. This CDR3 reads CASLQETQYF. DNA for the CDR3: TGTGCCAGCCTTCAAGAGACCCAGTACTTC.

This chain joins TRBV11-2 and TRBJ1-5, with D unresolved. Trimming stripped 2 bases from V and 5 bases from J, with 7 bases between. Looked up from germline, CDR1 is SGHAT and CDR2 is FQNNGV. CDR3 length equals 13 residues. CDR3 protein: CASSLNRDQPQHF. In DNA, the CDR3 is TGTGCCAGCAGCTTAAACAGAGATCAGCCCCAGCATTTT.

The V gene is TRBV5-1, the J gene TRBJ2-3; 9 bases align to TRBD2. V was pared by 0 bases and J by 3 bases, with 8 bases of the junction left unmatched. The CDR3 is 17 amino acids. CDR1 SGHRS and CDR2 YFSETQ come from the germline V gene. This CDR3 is CASSLGLAVLGTDTQYF. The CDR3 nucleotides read TGCGCCAGCAGCTTGGGACTAGCGGTTTTGGGGACAGATACGCAGTATTTT.

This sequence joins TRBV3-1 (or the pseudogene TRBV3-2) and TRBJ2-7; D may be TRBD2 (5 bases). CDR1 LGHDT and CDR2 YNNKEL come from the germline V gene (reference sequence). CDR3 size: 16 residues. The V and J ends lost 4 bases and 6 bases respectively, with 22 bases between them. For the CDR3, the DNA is TGTGCCAGCAGCCGTCAAATTATCGGGAAGAAGGGCGAGCAGTACTTC. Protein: CASSRQIIGKKGEQYF.

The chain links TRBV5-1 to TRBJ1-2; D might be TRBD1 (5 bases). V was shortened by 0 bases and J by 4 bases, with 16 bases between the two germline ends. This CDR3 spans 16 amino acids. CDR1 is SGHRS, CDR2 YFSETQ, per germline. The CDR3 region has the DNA TGCGCCAGCAGCTTGGCCAGGGTGGGTTATTCCTATGGCTACACCTTC. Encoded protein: CASSLARVGYSYGYTF.

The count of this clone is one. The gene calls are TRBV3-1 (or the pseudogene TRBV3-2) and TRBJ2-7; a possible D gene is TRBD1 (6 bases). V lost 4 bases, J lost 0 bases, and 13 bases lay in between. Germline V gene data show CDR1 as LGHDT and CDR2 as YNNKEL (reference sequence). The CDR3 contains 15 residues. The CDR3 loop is CASSPLAGDSYEQYF. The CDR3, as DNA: TGTGCCAGCAGCCCCCTTGCAGGGGACTCCTACGAGCAGTACTTC.

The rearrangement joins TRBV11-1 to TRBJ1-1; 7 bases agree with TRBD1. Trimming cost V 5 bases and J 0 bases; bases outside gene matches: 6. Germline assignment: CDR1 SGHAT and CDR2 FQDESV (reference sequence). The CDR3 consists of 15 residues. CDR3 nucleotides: TGTGCCAGCAGCCCAGGGGGGTGGGTGAACACTGAAGCTTTCTTT. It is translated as CASSPGGWVNTEAFF.

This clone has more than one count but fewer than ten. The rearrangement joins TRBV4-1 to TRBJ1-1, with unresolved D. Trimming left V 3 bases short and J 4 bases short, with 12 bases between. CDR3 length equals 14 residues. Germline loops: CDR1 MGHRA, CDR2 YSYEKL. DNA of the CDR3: TGCGCCAGCAGCCAGGAGGCCCGGGGCACTGAAGCTTTCTTT. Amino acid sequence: CASSQEARGTEAFF.

In nucleotides, the CDR3 is TGCGCCAGCAGCCACACTTATAGGCAGGGGACAACTAATGAAAAACTGTTTTTT. Translating gives CASSHTYRQGTTNEKLFF. This chain joins TRBV4-1 and TRBJ1-4, with D possibly matching TRBD1 (6 bases). Trimming took off 3 bases at V and 0 bases at J, with 17 bases between the two ends. The CDR3 runs to 18 residues. In germline, CDR1 is MGHRA, CDR2 YSYEKL.

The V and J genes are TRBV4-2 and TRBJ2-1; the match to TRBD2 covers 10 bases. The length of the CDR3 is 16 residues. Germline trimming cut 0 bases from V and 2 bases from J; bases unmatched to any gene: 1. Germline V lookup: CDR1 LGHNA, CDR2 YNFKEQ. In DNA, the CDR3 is TGTGCCAGCAGCCAAGATGGGACTAGCGCCTACAATGAGCAGTTCTTC. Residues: CASSQDGTSAYNEQFF.

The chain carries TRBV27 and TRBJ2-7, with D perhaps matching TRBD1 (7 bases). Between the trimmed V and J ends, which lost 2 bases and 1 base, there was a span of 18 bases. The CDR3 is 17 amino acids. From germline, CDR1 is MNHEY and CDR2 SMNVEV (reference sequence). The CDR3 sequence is CASSLAGGTAVSYEQYF. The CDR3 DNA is TGTGCCAGCAGTTTAGCGGGCGGGACAGCAGTTTCCTACGAGCAGTACTTC.

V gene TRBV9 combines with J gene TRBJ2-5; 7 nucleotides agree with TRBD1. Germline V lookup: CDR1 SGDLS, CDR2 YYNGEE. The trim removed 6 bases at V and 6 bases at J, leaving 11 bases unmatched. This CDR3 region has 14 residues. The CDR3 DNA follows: TGTGCCAGCAAAAGGGGGCCCCTTTATAAGACCCAGTACTTC. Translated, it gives CASKRGPLYKTQYF. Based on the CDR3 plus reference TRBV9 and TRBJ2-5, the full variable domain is DSGVTQTPKHLITATGQRVTLRCSPRSGDLSVYWYQQSLDQGLQFLIQYYNGEERAKGNILERFSAQQFPDLHSELNLSSLELGDSALYFCASKRGPLYKTQYFGPGTRLLVL.

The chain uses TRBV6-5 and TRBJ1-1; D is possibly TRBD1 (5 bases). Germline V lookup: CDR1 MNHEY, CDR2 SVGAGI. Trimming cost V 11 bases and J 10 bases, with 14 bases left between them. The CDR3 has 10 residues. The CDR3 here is CAAGDGGAFF. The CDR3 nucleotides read TGTGCCGCGGGGGATGGGGGAGCTTTCTTT.

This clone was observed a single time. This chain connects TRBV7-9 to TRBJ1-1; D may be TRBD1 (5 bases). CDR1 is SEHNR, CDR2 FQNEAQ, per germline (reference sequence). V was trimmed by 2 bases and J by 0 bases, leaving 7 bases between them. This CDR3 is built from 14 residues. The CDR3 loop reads CASSLRGLNTEAFF. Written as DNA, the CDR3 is TGTGCCAGCAGCTTAAGGGGATTGAACACTGAAGCTTTCTTT.

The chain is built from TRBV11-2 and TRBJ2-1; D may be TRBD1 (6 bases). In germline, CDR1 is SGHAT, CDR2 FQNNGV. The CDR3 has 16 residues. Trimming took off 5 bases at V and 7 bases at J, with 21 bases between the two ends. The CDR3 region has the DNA TGTGCCAGCAGCCCTAGGTGGGTAGCAGGGGTTAATGAGCAGTTCTTC. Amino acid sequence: CASSPRWVAGVNEQFF.

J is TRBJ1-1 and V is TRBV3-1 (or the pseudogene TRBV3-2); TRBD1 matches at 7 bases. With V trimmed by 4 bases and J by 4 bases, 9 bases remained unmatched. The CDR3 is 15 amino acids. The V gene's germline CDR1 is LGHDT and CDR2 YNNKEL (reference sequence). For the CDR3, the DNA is TGTGCCAGCAGCCGCCACCCAGGGGGACTCACTGAAGCTTTCTTT. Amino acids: CASSRHPGGLTEAFF.

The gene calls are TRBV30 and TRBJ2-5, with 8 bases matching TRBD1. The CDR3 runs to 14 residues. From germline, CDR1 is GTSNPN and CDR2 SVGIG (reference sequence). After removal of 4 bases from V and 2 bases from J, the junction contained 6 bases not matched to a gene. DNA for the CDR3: TGTGCCTGGAACCTCGGGACAGGTCAAGAGACCCAGTACTTC. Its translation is CAWNLGTGQETQYF.

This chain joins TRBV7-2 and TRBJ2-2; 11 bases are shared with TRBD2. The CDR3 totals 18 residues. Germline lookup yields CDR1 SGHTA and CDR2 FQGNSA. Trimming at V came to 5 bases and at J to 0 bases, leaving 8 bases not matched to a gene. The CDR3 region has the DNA TGTGCCAGCAGCCCTACTAGCGGGGGCCTGGCGAACACCGGGGAGCTGTTTTTT. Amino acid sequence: CASSPTSGGLANTGELFF.

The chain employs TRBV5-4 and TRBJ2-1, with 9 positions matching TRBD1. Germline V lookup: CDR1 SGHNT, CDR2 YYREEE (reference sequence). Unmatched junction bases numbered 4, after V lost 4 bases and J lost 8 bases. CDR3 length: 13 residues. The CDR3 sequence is CASSGTGFDEQFF. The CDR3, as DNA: TGTGCCAGCAGCGGGACAGGGTTCGATGAGCAGTTCTTC.

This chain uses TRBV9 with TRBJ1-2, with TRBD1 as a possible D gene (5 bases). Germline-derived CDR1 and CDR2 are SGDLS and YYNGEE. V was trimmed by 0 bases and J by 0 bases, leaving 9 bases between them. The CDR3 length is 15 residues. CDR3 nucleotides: TGTGCCAGCAGCGTAGCTACAGGTTCTAACTATGGCTACACCTTC. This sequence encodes CASSVATGSNYGYTF.

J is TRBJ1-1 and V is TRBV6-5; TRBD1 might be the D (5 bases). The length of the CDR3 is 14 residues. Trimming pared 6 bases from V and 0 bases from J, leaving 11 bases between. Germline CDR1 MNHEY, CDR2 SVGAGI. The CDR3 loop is CASRAQGLNTEAFF. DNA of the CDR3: TGTGCCAGCAGAGCGCAGGGTTTGAACACTGAAGCTTTCTTT.

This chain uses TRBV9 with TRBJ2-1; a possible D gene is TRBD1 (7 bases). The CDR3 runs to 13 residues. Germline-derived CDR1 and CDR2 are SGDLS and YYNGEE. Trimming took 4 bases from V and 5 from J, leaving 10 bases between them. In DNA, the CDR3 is TGTGCCAGCAGCCAGGGGGGACACAATGAGCAGTTCTTC. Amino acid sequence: CASSQGGHNEQFF.

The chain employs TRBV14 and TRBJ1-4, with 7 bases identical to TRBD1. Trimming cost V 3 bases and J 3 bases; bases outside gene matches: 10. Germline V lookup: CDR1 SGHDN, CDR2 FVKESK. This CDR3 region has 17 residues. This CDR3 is CASSHLTGAGSNEKLFF. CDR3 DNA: TGTGCCAGCAGCCACCTAACAGGGGCAGGCTCTAATGAAAAACTGTTTTTT.